The rows below give T cell receptor beta chains drawn from one sample of a study of cytomegalovirus exposure and HLA in healthy donors. Clones were read by immunoSEQ multiplex PCR, and TCRdb kept only the in-frame ones, dropping some. The repertoire consists of roughly 80,000 clones, with roughly 93% occurring once and the leading ten covering approximately 2%. Sequences were obtained from PBMCs. Receptors were obtained from a man aged 30 to 39 in good health and CMV-seronegative. Each CDR3 is given with its conserved first and last residue.

V gene,J gene,CDR3 length,CDR3 protein
TRBV5-1,TRBJ2-7,14,CASSWRERRPEQYF
TRBV28,TRBJ1-2,14,CASSLFDRGYGYTF
TRBV7-9,TRBJ2-3,15,CASSPGTVGTDTQYF
TRBV29-1,TRBJ2-6,16,CSVSLRGRTGANVLTF
TRBV4-2,TRBJ1-5,14,CASSRQQWEQPQHF
TRBV9,TRBJ2-1,16,CASSVDKAGWYNEQFF
TRBV9,TRBJ1-2,13,CASSRPGGYGYTF
TRBV6-5,TRBJ1-1,13,CASSPNLQVGTEF
TRBV4-1,TRBJ1-2,15,CASSQMDRSNYGYTF
TRBV5-1,TRBJ2-7,15,CASSLPTSGSDEQYF
TRBV19,TRBJ1-1,16,CASSMGGLWINTEAFF
TRBV2,TRBJ1-1,15,CASSARTGENTEAFF
TRBV19,TRBJ2-7,13,CASSIPGEYEQYF
TRBV4-1,TRBJ2-2,15,CASSQERNNPGELFF
TRBV21-1,TRBJ2-3,17,CASSTRDRYLTSDTQYF
TRBV6-6,TRBJ2-5,14,CASTRGSRGETQYF
TRBV5-1,TRBJ1-1,14,CASSLGGPGSEAFF
TRBV19,TRBJ2-1,18,CASTVTVTGTSGIREQFF
TRBV15,TRBJ2-3,17,CATSRVGWEDYTDTQYF
TRBV30,TRBJ2-6,17,CAWSGTGSRSGANVLTF
TRBV15,TRBJ2-7,16,CATSRELAGGNHEQYF
TRBV9,TRBJ2-3,15,CASSATGTSGDTQYF
TRBV6-5,TRBJ1-5,15,CASSYSRGASQPQHF
TRBV7-2,TRBJ2-7,15,CASSVSGKNHYEQYF
TRBV28,TRBJ1-4,14,CASNSRGFKEKLFF
TRBV5-1,TRBJ2-7,13,CASSLLQGNEQYF
TRBV7-6,TRBJ2-1,20,CASSLFDPGGISGRAGEQFF